The sequence of this T cell receptor (beta chain) was determined in a study of cytotoxic CD8 clonotypes in ibrutinib-treated CLL. Study overall: The subjects consisted of 11 to 12 relapsed/refractory and roughly 15 treatment-naive individuals, with around 17 IGHV unmutated.

V was pared by 9 bases and J by 0 bases, with 11 bases between. Germline V gene sequence: CDR1 MNHEY, CDR2 SVGAGI. The CDR3 covers 14 residues. Investigators sought sequencing depths of between 1 in 200,000 and 1 in 1 million T cells. Produced via immunoSEQ multiplex PCR; TCRdb's table is partial and in-frame only. The data hold 300,000 to 350,000 clones, with about 80% observed a single time. The chain joins TRBV6-5 to TRBJ2-2; no clear D gene. The sample here was PBMCs, taken before ibrutinib treatment. The receptor's source is a human donor with chronic lymphocytic leukemia. Here the CDR3 DNA reads TGTGCCAGTCGAAGCAGGACGAACACCGGGGAGCTGTTTTTT. Amino acid sequence: CASRSRTNTGELFF.